This TCR beta chain was profiled in a study of HIV-infected children after antiretroviral therapy interruption. Background on the study: For the interruption arm, samples span week 0 through about 3 years after study end. Study observations and caveats: Some non-naive CD45RA+ T cells might be present among sorted naive cells.

V gave up 3 bases and J gave up 6 bases, with 12 bases separating them. The CDR3 runs 13 residues. Noted treatment: PENTA 11 planned treatment interruption arm or continuous ART arm. Participants had taken at least three-drug ART for at least 24 weeks. From thawed PBMCs, naive CD4+ CD45RA+ CD45RO- T cells were sorted. This clonotype was seen ten or more times. Its antigen is still unknown. A 3' RACE protocol on RNA, with unique molecular identifiers, produced the TCR library. TCRdb re-analysed the 3' RACE reads in MiXCR, keeping a single row per CDR3 protein. Of approximately 96,000 distinct CDR3 sequences listed, roughly 6.4% are singletons.

This chain joins TRBV12-3 or TRBV12-4 and TRBJ2-7; the D gene could be TRBD1 or TRBD2 (6 bases each). This receptor was obtained from a pool of human donors with HIV. The source material was CD45RA+ CD4+ T cells from PBMCs, pooled from several time points, sampled from a donor given antiretroviral therapy, either interrupted or continuous. The subset here: naive CD4+ CD45RA+ CD45RO- T cells. The CDR3 spells CASSLGGLREQYF. Written as DNA, the CDR3 is TGTGCCAGCAGTTTGGGGGGCCTCCGCGAGCAGTACTTC.